This entry describes one TCR beta chain. The antigen is undetermined. Unique molecular identifiers tagged the TCRbeta library. From the PCR reads, TCRdb called clonotypes with MiXCR, one entry per CDR3 protein. The data contain approximately 500,000 distinct CDR3 sequences, 10% to 13% of them singletons. The source of the sample is a study of T-cell reconstitution after alpha-beta-depleted transplantation in children. Study findings and constraints: Expanded graft clones numbering several hundred reportedly gave rise to alpha-beta T cells about two months after transplant. It was newly produced T cells that mostly accounted for T-cell counts and diversity one year after transplant.

The CDR3 length is 15 residues. J gave up 5 bases and V 3 bases, and 4 bases lay outside the gene matches. Germline V lookup: CDR1 LGHDT, CDR2 YNNKEL (reference sequence). The genes are TRBV3-1 and TRBJ2-5; TRBD2 agrees at 12 bases. This receptor was obtained from a child aged 2 to 15 with inherited bone marrow failure, due to receive a stem cell transplant. The sequencing used PBMCs, collected before TCRalphabeta/CD19-depleted stem cell transplant. The CDR3 reads CASSHGTSGWETQYF. The CDR3, as DNA: TGTGCCAGCAGCCATGGGACTAGCGGGTGGGAGACCCAGTACTTC.